Shown below are 15 T cell receptor beta chains from a single sample sequenced in a study of blood T cell repertoires in COVID-19. TCRdb keeps only in-frame clones here, not all; method: immunoSEQ multiplex PCR. The table has around 64,000 clones, approximately 90% seen once. The sample was peripheral blood. The source of these receptors is a human donor in a cohort sampled during active COVID-19.

As for this clone: At one boundary the junction diverges from the germline segment, which might be a read error. The chain combines TRBV7-9 with TRBJ2-7; 8 bases line up with TRBD1. Germline-derived CDR1 and CDR2 are SEHNR and FQNEAQ (reference sequence). The length of the CDR3 is 11 residues. Written as DNA, the CDR3 is TGTGCCAGCAGCTTAGGCCCACAGGGGGGCTTC. Its translation: CASSLGPQGGF.

The chain carries TRBV28 and TRBJ1-1; D unresolved. V was cut by 1 base and J by 0 bases, with 3 bases left in between. The length of the CDR3 is 13 residues. CDR1 and CDR2 from the germline V gene are MDHEN and SYDVKM. The CDR3 is CASSLYMNTEAFF. In DNA form, the CDR3 reads TGTGCCAGCAGTTTATACATGAACACTGAAGCTTTCTTT.

The chain is built from TRBV7-5 and TRBJ2-7; TRBD2, the D gene given by the table, was not confirmed from the DNA. TRBV7-5 is a recognized pseudogene. The length of the CDR3 is 23 residues. This CDR3 is CVNSATENSTPGQGTSGSYEQYF. For the CDR3, the DNA is TGTGTCAATAGCGCAACGGAAAATTCGACACCGGGACAGGGAACTAGCGGGAGTTACGAGCAGTACTTC.

The CDR3 DNA reads TGTGCCAGCAGTTACTCCCTAGACAGGGGGCGCACCGGGGAGCTGTTTTTT. Its protein product is CASSYSLDRGRTGELFF. The chain joins TRBV6-2 or TRBV6-3 to TRBJ2-2, with 10 bases identical to TRBD1. The germline V gene has CDR1 MNHEY and CDR2 SVGEGT. V shed 0 bases and J 4 bases; nucleotides not matched to a gene: 5. This CDR3 comprises 17 residues.

The J gene is TRBJ2-3, the V gene TRBV24-1; the D gene is possibly TRBD2 (5 bases). CDR3 size: 17 residues. Germline CDR1 and CDR2: KGHDR and SFDVKD. The V and J ends lost 4 bases and 3 bases respectively, with 19 bases between them. For the CDR3, the DNA is TGTGCCACCAGTGACCCCCCCGGAGGCAGGATGACAGATACGCAGTATTTT. Translated, it gives CATSDPPGGRMTDTQYF.

The chain is built from TRBV4-3 and TRBJ2-5, with D possibly TRBD2 on 5 matching bases. Germline values: CDR1 LGHNA, CDR2 YSLEER. The CDR3 contains 15 residues. Trimming pared 3 bases from V and 1 base from J, leaving 12 bases between. The CDR3 is CASSQDRAGQETQYF. The CDR3 coding sequence is TGCGCCAGCAGCCAGGACCGGGCGGGCCAAGAGACCCAGTACTTC.

The rearrangement joins TRBV28 to TRBJ2-3, with TRBD2 matching over 8 bases. Germline V gives CDR1 MDHEN, CDR2 SYDVKM. The ends lost 7 bases at V and 2 bases at J; junction bases unmatched: 11. This CDR3 has 16 amino acids. The CDR3 is CASTPSAGGLTDTQYF. The CDR3 DNA reads as TGTGCCAGCACCCCCTCTGCGGGAGGTCTCACAGATACGCAGTATTTT.

This clone showed up just a few times. The chain employs TRBV2 and TRBJ1-5; no reliable D call. The CDR3 runs 15 residues. The V gene lost 2 bases and the J gene lost 0 bases, with 8 bases spanning the gap. Germline V gene data show CDR1 as SNHLY and CDR2 as FYNNEI. The CDR3 bases are TGTGCCAGCAGTGAATCCGGTTATAGCAATCAGCCCCAGCATTTT. This translates into CASSESGYSNQPQHF.

The chain uses TRBV5-1 and TRBJ2-7; 12 bases line up with TRBD2. CDR3 size: 15 residues. J gave up 6 bases and V 0 bases, and 4 bases lay outside the gene matches. Germline V gene data show CDR1 as SGHRS and CDR2 as YFSETQ. The CDR3 sequence: CASSLGLAGVGEQYF. The CDR3 DNA sequence: TGCGCCAGCAGCTTGGGACTAGCGGGAGTAGGCGAGCAGTACTTC.

The CDR3 DNA is TGTGCCAGCAGTTACTCGAGCCCGGGGAAGAACACTGAAGCTTTCTTT. It translates to CASSYSSPGKNTEAFF. The rearrangement uses TRBV6-2 or TRBV6-3 and TRBJ1-1, with no clear D. Trimming left V 0 bases short and J 1 base short, with 12 bases between. There are 16 residues in the CDR3. The germline CDR1 and CDR2 sequences are MNHEY and SVGEGT.

This chain uses TRBV15 with TRBJ1-1; D is undetermined. This CDR3 is 12 amino acids long. CDR1 and CDR2 (germline): LNHNV, YYDKDF (reference sequence). V dropped 2 bases and J dropped 1 base, with 2 bases sitting between them. CDR3 sequence (DNA): TGTGCCACCAGCAGACAGAACACTGAAGCTTTCTTT. It encodes CATSRQNTEAFF.

V is TRBV5-4 and J is TRBJ2-7, with TRBD2 matching over 10 bases. Germline CDR1 reads SGHNT; CDR2 reads YYREEE (reference sequence). The length of the CDR3 is 14 residues. Trimming cost V 4 bases and J 2 bases; bases outside gene matches: 3. This CDR3 reads CASSRAGGTYEQYF. The DNA for the CDR3 is TGTGCCAGCAGCCGAGCGGGAGGGACCTACGAGCAGTACTTC.

The gene calls are TRBV7-2 and TRBJ1-1; no clear D. There are 15 residues in the CDR3. Germline lookup yields CDR1 SGHTA and CDR2 FQGNSA. V shed 5 bases and J shed 1 base, with 14 bases lying between them. CDR3 protein: CASSLIPPENTEAFF. Written as DNA, the CDR3 is TGTGCCAGCAGCCTTATCCCTCCAGAGAACACTGAAGCTTTCTTT.

This chain joins TRBV2 and TRBJ2-7, with D possibly matching TRBD2 (6 bases). V was trimmed by 7 bases and J by 5 bases, leaving 15 bases between them. The CDR3 has 13 amino acids. CDR1 SNHLY and CDR2 FYNNEI come from the germline V gene. The CDR3 nucleotides are TGTGCCAGCATAGGAGGGCTTGGTAACGAGCAGTACTTC. This translates into CASIGGLGNEQYF.

The chain couples TRBV5-1 to TRBJ1-5; D is unclear. The V and J ends lost 7 bases and 4 bases respectively, with 6 bases between them. Germline assignment: CDR1 SGHRS and CDR2 YFSETQ. The CDR3 contains 11 residues. CDR3 loop: CASQINQPQHF. CDR3 nucleotide sequence: TGCGCCAGCCAGATTAATCAGCCCCAGCATTTT.